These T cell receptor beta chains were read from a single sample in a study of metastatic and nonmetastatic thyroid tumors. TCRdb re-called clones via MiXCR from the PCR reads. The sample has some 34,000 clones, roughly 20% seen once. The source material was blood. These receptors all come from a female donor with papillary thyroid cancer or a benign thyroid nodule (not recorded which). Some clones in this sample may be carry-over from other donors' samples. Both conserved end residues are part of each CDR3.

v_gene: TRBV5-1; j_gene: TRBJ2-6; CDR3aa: CASSLISGANVLTF
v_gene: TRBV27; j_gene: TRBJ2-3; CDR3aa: CASQLAGETDTQYF
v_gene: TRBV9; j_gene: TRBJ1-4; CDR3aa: CASSPRQGFNEKLFF
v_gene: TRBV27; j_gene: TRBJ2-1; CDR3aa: CASSPLAGSGYNEQFF
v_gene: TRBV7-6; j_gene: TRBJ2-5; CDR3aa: CASSNQETQYF
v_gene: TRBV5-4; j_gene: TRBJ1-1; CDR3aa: CASSAGQGVTEAFF
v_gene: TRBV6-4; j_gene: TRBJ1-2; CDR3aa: CASSDSRRGVSFNGYTF
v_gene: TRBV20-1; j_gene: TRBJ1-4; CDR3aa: CSARDRRITGVSEKLFF
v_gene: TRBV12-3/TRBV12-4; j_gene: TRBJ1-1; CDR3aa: CASRGFTGRAGFNTEAFF
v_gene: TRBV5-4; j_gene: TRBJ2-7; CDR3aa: CASSFPIRDVFFGEQYF
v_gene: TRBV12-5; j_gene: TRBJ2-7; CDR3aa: CASGRDRGVYYEQYF
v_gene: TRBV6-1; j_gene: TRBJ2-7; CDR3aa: CASSALLDRGSHYEQYF
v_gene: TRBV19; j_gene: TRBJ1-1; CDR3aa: CASITPGSMNTEAFF
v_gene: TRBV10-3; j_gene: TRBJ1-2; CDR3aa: CAISEPQDIYGYTF
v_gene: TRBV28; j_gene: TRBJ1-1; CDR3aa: CASSTQAAAGNTEAFF
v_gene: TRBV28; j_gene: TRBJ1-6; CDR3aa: CASDSNKYNSPLHF
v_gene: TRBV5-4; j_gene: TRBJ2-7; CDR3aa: CASSLGTGRAYEQYF
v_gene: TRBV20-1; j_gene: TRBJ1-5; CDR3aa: CSASHIVSNQPQHF
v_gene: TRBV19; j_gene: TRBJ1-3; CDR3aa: CASKDANSGNTIYF
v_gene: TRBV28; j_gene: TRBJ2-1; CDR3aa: CASSWMDRDYTHNEQFF
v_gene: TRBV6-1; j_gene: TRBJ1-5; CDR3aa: CASSPGRGEDQPQHF
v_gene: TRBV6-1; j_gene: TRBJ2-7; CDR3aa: CASRKQTFSYEQYF
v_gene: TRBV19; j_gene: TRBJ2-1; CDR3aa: CASSSAAGGSNEQFF
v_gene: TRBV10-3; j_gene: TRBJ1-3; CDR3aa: CASGRGIGNTIYF
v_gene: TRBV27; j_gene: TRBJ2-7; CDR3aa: CASSLYGSSYEQYF
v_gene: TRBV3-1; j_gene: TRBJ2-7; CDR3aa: CASSPGTSALTYEQYF
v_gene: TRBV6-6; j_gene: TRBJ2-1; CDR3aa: CASSYPQWAGDDEQFF
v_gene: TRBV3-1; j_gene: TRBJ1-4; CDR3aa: CASSQGLGQAVFF